This record covers a single T cell receptor beta chain. The CDR3 extends over 14 amino acids. Germline V gene data show CDR1 as LGHNA and CDR2 as YSLEER. Trimming cost V 2 bases and J 5 bases; bases outside gene matches: 3. This sample stems from a study of control samples from healthy donors and cancer patients. Method: immunoSEQ multiplex PCR; TCRdb's copy keeps in-frame clones and lacks some. Its listing shows approximately 190,000 clones. V usage is TRBV4-3 and J usage is TRBJ1-5; 7 bases are a match to TRBD1. The receptor was derived from a woman in her 30s in good health. The specimen was blood. For the CDR3, the DNA is TGCGCCAGCAGCCAAAGACAGGGAGATCAGCCCCAGCATTTT. Its protein product is CASSQRQGDQPQHF.